This T cell receptor (beta chain) originates from a study of CD8 T cells in Susac syndrome. CDR3 length: 16 residues. Trimming cost V 1 base and J 0 bases, with 12 bases left between them. From germline, CDR1 is SEHNR and CDR2 FQNEAQ (reference sequence). Reverse transcription used 0.5 to 1 ug RNA and random hexamers. TCRdb re-called the immunoSEQ multiplex PCR reads with MiXCR, one entry per CDR3 protein. The table lists approximately 120,000 distinct CDR3 sequences, less than 97% of them singletons. The genes are TRBV7-9 and TRBJ1-1; no definite D call. The TCR originated in a human donor in good health. Sequencing input: CD4+ T cells from PBMCs. CDR3 DNA: TGTGCCAGCAGCTTAGATCATGTCACCATGAACACTGAAGCTTTCTTT. It is translated as CASSLDHVTMNTEAFF. The whole variable domain, remainder taken from reference TRBV7-9 and TRBJ1-1, is DTGVSQNPRHKITKRGQNVTFRCDPISEHNRLYWYRQTLGQGPEFLTYFQNEAQLEKSRLLSDRFSAERPKGSFSTLEIQRTEQGDSAMYLCASSLDHVTMNTEAFFGQGTRLTVV.